The clone carrying this T cell receptor beta chain was detected ten times or more. The data derive from a study of T cell repertoires in cytomegalovirus infection. TCRdb redid the calling of the reads with MiXCR, one entry per CDR3 protein. The sample lists about 97,000 distinct CDR3 sequences; 16% were seen once. The germline V gene encodes CDR1 MDHEN and CDR2 SYDVKM. Between the trimmed V and J ends, which lost 6 bases and 1 base, there was a span of 10 bases. This CDR3 contains 14 residues. The chain is built from TRBV28 and TRBJ1-5, with D perhaps matching TRBD1 (5 bases). The source is a human donor in good health (CMV status not recorded). Some clones in this sample may be carry-over from other donors' samples. Specimen: PBMCs. The CDR3 loop is CASRGGGSNQPQHF. CDR3 nucleotide sequence: TGTGCCAGCAGGGGGGGTGGAAGCAATCAGCCCCAGCATTTT. The variable domain in full, with the rest retrieved from reference TRBV28 and TRBJ1-5, is DVKVTQSSRYLVKRTGEKVFLECVQDMDHENMFWYRQDPGLGLRLIYFSYDVKMKEKGDIPEGYSVSREKKERFSLILESASTNQTSMYLCASRGGGSNQPQHFGDGTRLSIL.